Given below is one TCR beta chain in context. The CDR3 is 13 amino acids. Germline CDR1 reads LGHDT; CDR2 reads YNNKEL (reference sequence). Trimming removed 6 bases from V and 5 bases from J, with 14 bases in between. These data come from a study of blood T cell repertoires in COVID-19. The overall study: COVID-19 samples from acute and convalescent phases originated in the United States, Italy and Spain.

Repertoires were generated with immunoSEQ multiplex PCR, while TCRdb's copy carries only in-frame clones and drops some. The profile shows about 230,000 clones, 70% to 90% of them singletons. Sequenced sample: peripheral blood. The TCR was taken from a woman in her seventies with active or convalescent COVID-19. The J gene is TRBJ2-7, the V gene TRBV3-1 (or the pseudogene TRBV3-2); D might be TRBD2 (5 bases). CDR3 coding DNA: TGTGCCAGCAGGGGGAGTCACCTCCACGAGCAGTACTTC. This encodes CASRGSHLHEQYF.